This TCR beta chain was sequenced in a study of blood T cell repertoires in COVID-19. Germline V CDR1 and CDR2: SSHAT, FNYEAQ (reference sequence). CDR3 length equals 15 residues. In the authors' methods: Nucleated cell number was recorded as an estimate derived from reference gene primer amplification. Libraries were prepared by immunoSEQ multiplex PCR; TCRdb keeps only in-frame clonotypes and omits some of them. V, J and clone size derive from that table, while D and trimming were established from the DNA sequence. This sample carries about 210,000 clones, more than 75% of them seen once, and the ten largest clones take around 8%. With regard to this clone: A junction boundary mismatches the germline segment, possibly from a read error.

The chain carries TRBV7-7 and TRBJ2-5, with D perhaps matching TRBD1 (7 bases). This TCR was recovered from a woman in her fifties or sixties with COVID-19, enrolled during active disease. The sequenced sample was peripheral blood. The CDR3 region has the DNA TGTGCTAGCAGCTTAGGAGGGGGCGACCAAGAGACCCAGTACTTC. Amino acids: CASSLGGGDQETQYF.